These 8 T cell receptor beta chains came from one sample sequenced in a study of cytomegalovirus exposure and HLA in healthy donors. Use of 60 Vbeta and 13 Jbeta primers characterized the PCR. Sequenced by immunoSEQ multiplex PCR; TCRdb stores in-frame clones only, minus some. In the table there are 130,000 to 150,000 clones, around 80% of which are singletons. The sequenced sample consisted of PBMCs. These TCRs come from a male donor in good health and CMV-seronegative.

This clone was counted between two and nine times. V and J are TRBV11-2 and TRBJ2-7; 7 bases align to TRBD1. This CDR3 contains 15 residues. The ends lost 6 bases at V and 7 bases at J; junction bases unmatched: 15. The germline CDR1 and CDR2 sequences are SGHAT and FQNNGV. This CDR3 reads CASRELRGRSYEQYF. The CDR3 coding sequence is TGTGCCAGCAGGGAACTCAGGGGGAGATCATATGAGCAGTACTTC. The full variable domain, completed using reference TRBV11-2 and TRBJ2-7, is EAGVAQSPRYKIIEKRQSVAFWCNPISGHATLYWYQQILGQGPKLLIQFQNNGVVDDSQLPKDRFSAERLKGVDSTLKIQPAKLEDSAVYLCASRELRGRSYEQYFGPGTRLTVT.

The chain recombines TRBV7-2 with TRBJ1-1; 7 positions match TRBD1. The CDR3 length is 15 residues. V lost 5 bases to trimming and J lost 0 bases; unmatched junction nucleotides: 6. The germline CDR1 and CDR2 sequences are SGHTA and FQGNSA. This CDR3 is CASSVGQVMNTEAFF. CDR3 DNA sequence: TGTGCCAGCAGCGTAGGACAGGTCATGAACACTGAAGCTTTCTTT.

CDR3 in amino acids: CASLRTTNTEAFF. CDR3 DNA: TGTGCCAGCCTTAGGACAACGAACACTGAAGCTTTCTTT. V gene TRBV2 combines with J gene TRBJ1-1; TRBD1 might be the D (5 bases). Trimming took off 8 bases at V and 1 base at J, with 11 bases between the two ends. This CDR3 contains 13 residues. The germline CDR1 and CDR2 sequences are SNHLY and FYNNEI.

The rearrangement uses TRBV19 and TRBJ2-7; D might be TRBD1 (6 bases). Germline V gives CDR1 LNHDA, CDR2 SQIVND (reference sequence). V lost 6 bases to trimming and J lost 1 base, with 13 bases between them. CDR3 length equals 14 residues. The chain's CDR3 is CASRRSGQSYEQYF. DNA of the CDR3: TGTGCCAGTAGGAGATCCGGACAGTCCTACGAGCAGTACTTC. Full variable domain (rest looked up from reference TRBV19 and TRBJ2-7): DGGITQSPKYLFRKEGQNVTLSCEQNLNHDAMYWYRQDPGQGLRLIYYSQIVNDFQKGDIAEGYSVSREKKESFPLTVTSAQKNPTAFYLCASRRSGQSYEQYFGPGTRLTVT.

This chain joins TRBV2 and TRBJ2-2, with D perhaps matching TRBD1 (6 bases). This CDR3 has 12 residues. V was pared by 7 bases and J by 7 bases, with 10 bases between. Germline V gene data show CDR1 as SNHLY and CDR2 as FYNNEI. CDR3 sequence: CASKLDSGELFF. The CDR3 DNA reads as TGTGCCAGCAAACTGGACAGCGGGGAGCTGTTTTTT. Variable domain in full (rest from reference TRBV2 and TRBJ2-2): EPEVTQTPSHQVTQMGQEVILRCVPISNHLYFYWYRQILGQKVEFLVSFYNNEISEKSEIFDDQFSVERPDGSNFTLKIRSTKLEDSAMYFCASKLDSGELFFGEGSRLTVL.

CDR3 nucleotides: TGCGCCAGCTCCGCAGGGGAGAATGGTCAGCCCCAGCATTTT. Protein: CASSAGENGQPQHF. V usage is TRBV5-1 and J usage is TRBJ1-5, with D perhaps matching TRBD1 (6 bases). The CDR3 is 14 amino acids. Germline assignment: CDR1 SGHRS and CDR2 YFSETQ. Deletions cut 7 bases from V and 6 bases from J, with 17 bases between.

J is TRBJ1-3 and V is TRBV6-1, with 7 bases identical to TRBD1. V was clipped by 4 bases and J by 3 bases; unmatched bases: 3. The CDR3 is 14 residues long. Per germline, CDR1 MNHNS and CDR2 SASEGT. As DNA, the CDR3 is TGTGCCAGCAGTGCAGGGGGAGATGGAAACACCATATATTTT. Translation gives CASSAGGDGNTIYF.

The rearrangement uses TRBV9 and TRBJ2-5; TRBD2 matches 7 bases. V was pared by 7 bases and J by 4 bases, with 13 bases of the junction left unmatched. Germline CDR1 and CDR2: SGDLS and YYNGEE. This CDR3 comprises 15 residues. CDR3 region: CASGEERGRGETQYF. Written as DNA, the CDR3 is TGTGCCAGCGGAGAGGAGCGGGGTCGTGGAGAGACCCAGTACTTC.